Shown below are 20 T cell receptor beta chains from a single sample sequenced in a study of T cells after posttransplantation cyclophosphamide. Here immunoSEQ multiplex PCR was the method, and the copy in TCRdb shows in-frame clones only, minus some. The sample includes tens of thousands of clones, roughly 90% of them seen just once. A marrow graft followed busulfan-fludarabine conditioning, with cyclophosphamide on days +3 and +4. Sequences were derived from PBMCs, sampled after allogeneic stem cell transplant with posttransplant cyclophosphamide. Every receptor here comes from a female patient between 30 and 45 years old who received an allogeneic stem cell transplant from an unrelated donor, was CMV-positive, and had no GVHD. The T cells may come from the graft donor.

Written as DNA, the CDR3 is TGTGCCAGCAGCTTGTCCTATTATCGGGACTACGAGCAGTACTTC. It yields the protein CASSLSYYRDYEQYF. The V and J genes are TRBV7-6 and TRBJ2-7, with D possibly being TRBD2 (5 bases). The CDR3 extends over 15 amino acids. From germline, CDR1 is SGHVS and CDR2 FNYEAQ. Trimming removed 3 bases at V and 3 bases at J, with 15 bases between.

The V call is TRBV9, the J call TRBJ2-5; the D gene is possibly TRBD2 (7 bases). Germline-derived CDR1 and CDR2 are SGDLS and YYNGEE. The CDR3 has 15 amino acids. V was trimmed by 5 bases and J by 4 bases, leaving 18 bases between them. CDR3 bases: TGTGCCAGCAGTGAGGGGGGCGGGGGCGTAGAGACCCAGTACTTC. Encoded protein: CASSEGGGGVETQYF.

On this clone itself: Other nucleotide sequences in the sample specify the same CDR3. CDR3 coding DNA: TGTGCCAGCAGCAATCTCAGACAGTACCAAGAGACCCAGTACTTC. Its translation: CASSNLRQYQETQYF. The chain is built from TRBV7-9 and TRBJ2-5; the D gene is possibly TRBD1 (5 bases). Trimming removed 5 bases from V and 0 bases from J, with 13 bases in between. This CDR3 spans 15 amino acids. Germline CDR1 is SEHNR and CDR2 is FQNEAQ (reference sequence).

This chain connects TRBV10-2 to TRBJ2-7, with TRBD2 matching 12 bases. Germline-derived CDR1 and CDR2 are WSHSY and SAAADI. CDR3 length: 15 amino acids. V dropped 4 bases and J dropped 0; count of bases not matched to a gene: 1. Written as DNA, the CDR3 is TGCGCCAGCAGTGGGGGACTAGCGGGCTCCTACGAGCAGTACTTC. Its protein product is CASSGGLAGSYEQYF.

The chain is built from TRBV9 and TRBJ2-1, with 10 positions matching TRBD2. Germline loops: CDR1 SGDLS, CDR2 YYNGEE. After removal of 0 bases from V and 9 bases from J, the junction contained 3 bases not matched to a gene. This CDR3 is built from 14 residues. In DNA, the CDR3 is TGTGCCAGCAGCGTAGGGACTAGCGGTAGTGAGCAGTTCTTC. The encoded protein is CASSVGTSGSEQFF.

The J gene is TRBJ1-1, the V gene TRBV28; 7 bases agree with TRBD1. The V gene's germline CDR1 is MDHEN and CDR2 SYDVKM. The CDR3 totals 12 residues. Trimming took 5 bases from V and 8 from J; bases not matched to a gene: 5. The DNA of the CDR3 is TGTGCCAGCAGTCGACAGGGTGTGGAAGCTTTCTTT. This translates into CASSRQGVEAFF.

The CDR3, as DNA: TGTGCCAGCAGTCTCCCGACTAGCGGGAGGGATACGCAGTATTTT. It encodes CASSLPTSGRDTQYF. The chain recombines TRBV27 with TRBJ2-3; 13 nucleotides align to TRBD2. V lost 5 bases to trimming and J lost 6 bases; unmatched junction nucleotides: 5. The CDR3 is 15 residues long. Germline V gene lookup returns CDR1 MNHEY and CDR2 SMNVEV (reference sequence).

As DNA, the CDR3 is TGCGCCAGCAGCTTGTCTGGCTCTCGTACTGAAGCTTTCTTT. It is translated as CASSLSGSRTEAFF. V gene TRBV5-1 combines with J gene TRBJ1-1; no firm D call. Germline lookup yields CDR1 SGHRS and CDR2 YFSETQ. The CDR3 covers 14 residues. V was pared by 1 base and J by 5 bases, with 12 bases between.

This clone turned up a few times. The V gene is TRBV2, the J gene TRBJ1-1, with a weak D call TRBD1 (5 bases). Germline V gives CDR1 SNHLY, CDR2 FYNNEI. CDR3 length: 13 residues. Trimming shortened V by 1 base and J by 7 bases, and 10 bases separated the two germline ends. The DNA of the CDR3 is TGTGCCAGCAGTGAAGGTTTCAGGGATGAAGCTTTCTTT. It specifies CASSEGFRDEAFF.

V and J are TRBV11-1 and TRBJ2-7; TRBD1 might be the D (6 bases). The CDR3 length is 14 residues. Trimming left V 3 bases short and J 5 bases short, with 14 bases between. The germline V gene encodes CDR1 SGHAT and CDR2 FQDESV (reference sequence). Here the CDR3 DNA reads TGTGCCAGCAGCTTTGGGACACCCGGGAACGAGCAGTACTTC. Translation gives CASSFGTPGNEQYF.

This clone has only one observation. This chain connects TRBV5-6 to TRBJ2-3, with D possibly being TRBD2 (6 bases). The germline V gene encodes CDR1 SGHDT and CDR2 YYEEEE. Trimming cost V 3 bases and J 1 base, with 18 bases left between them. The CDR3 extends over 17 amino acids. CDR3 amino acids: CASSSLFREEGTDTQYF. CDR3 nucleotides: TGTGCCAGCAGCTCCCTCTTCAGGGAGGAGGGCACAGATACGCAGTATTTT. Full variable domain (rest looked up from reference TRBV5-6 and TRBJ2-3): DAGVTQSPTHLIKTRGQQVTLRCSPKSGHDTVSWYQQALGQGPQFIFQYYEEEERQRGNFPDRFSGHQFPNYSSELNVNALLLGDSALYLCASSSLFREEGTDTQYFGPGTRLTVL.

This clone was recorded only once. The rearrangement links TRBV7-6 to TRBJ2-7; D possibly corresponds to TRBD1 (6 bases). Germline assignment: CDR1 SGHVS and CDR2 FNYEAQ. The CDR3 runs 14 residues. Trimming stripped 1 base from V and 6 bases from J, with 13 bases between. Here the CDR3 reads CASSLDTGSSEQYF. CDR3 nucleotides: TGTGCCAGCAGCTTAGACACAGGGAGTTCCGAGCAGTACTTC.

The rearrangement links TRBV28 to TRBJ2-7, with 8 positions matching TRBD1. CDR3 length equals 14 residues. Germline lookup yields CDR1 MDHEN and CDR2 SYDVKM. The J segment lost 6 bases and the V segment lost 6 bases, leaving 10 bases of the junction unmatched. As DNA, the CDR3 is TGTGCCAGCAGGGGGACAGGAGCTTCTCTCGAGCAGTACTTC. It specifies CASRGTGASLEQYF.

The CDR3 bases are TGTGCCAGCAGCTTGGGGACAGTTGGCACAGATACGCAGTATTTT. This gives the protein CASSLGTVGTDTQYF. The gene calls are TRBV5-6 and TRBJ2-3; maybe TRBD1 (6 bases). Germline assignment: CDR1 SGHDT and CDR2 YYEEEE. The CDR3 loop spans 15 amino acids. Trimming left V 0 bases short and J 1 base short, with 9 bases between.

CDR3 loop: CASSSGQGADTQYF. The CDR3 bases are TGTGCCAGCAGCTCAGGACAGGGCGCAGATACGCAGTATTTT. The V call is TRBV7-9, the J call TRBJ2-3; 8 bases fit TRBD1. Germline CDR1 SEHNR, CDR2 FQNEAQ (reference sequence). V lost 4 bases and J lost 4; bases outside the gene matches: 4. The CDR3 sequence is 14 residues long.

The chain uses TRBV18 and TRBJ1-5; TRBD1 matches 10 bases. This CDR3 has 15 residues. V shed 4 bases and J 7 bases; nucleotides not matched to a gene: 7. Germline CDR1 is KGHSH and CDR2 is LQKENI. The CDR3 nucleotides are TGTGCCAGCTCACTAAAAGGGACAGGGGAACAGCCCCAGCATTTT. Translating gives CASSLKGTGEQPQHF.

A single count supports this clone. V usage is TRBV7-9 and J usage is TRBJ2-2, with D possibly being TRBD2 (5 bases). The germline V gene encodes CDR1 SEHNR and CDR2 FQNEAQ (reference sequence). CDR3 length equals 14 residues. V was shortened by 9 bases and J by 5 bases, with 16 bases between the two germline ends. The DNA for the CDR3 is TGTGCCAGTCGACAACTGGGAGATACCGGGGAGCTGTTTTTT. Protein: CASRQLGDTGELFF.

This chain links TRBV15 with TRBJ1-2, with D tentatively TRBD1 (5 bases). From germline, CDR1 is LNHNV and CDR2 YYDKDF (reference sequence). V was cut by 2 bases and J by 8 bases, with 12 bases left in between. The CDR3 is made up of 13 amino acids. CDR3 sequence reads: CATSRPDSPGYTF. The CDR3 DNA sequence: TGTGCCACCAGCAGACCCGACAGCCCAGGCTACACCTTC.

In its sample, this clone was seen once. This chain uses TRBV5-1 with TRBJ1-5; D is undetermined. The CDR3 is 15 residues long. The germline CDR1 and CDR2 sequences are SGHRS and YFSETQ. Trimming cost V 0 bases and J 7 bases, with 14 bases left between them. CDR3 coding DNA: TGCGCCAGCAGCTTGGGCGGACTTCAAGCCCAGCCCCAGCATTTT. It encodes CASSLGGLQAQPQHF.

The chain joins TRBV19 to TRBJ2-3, with 8 positions matching TRBD2. This CDR3 comprises 15 residues. V shed 3 bases, J shed 2 bases, and the junction held 4 bases outside the gene matches. CDR1 and CDR2 (germline): LNHDA, SQIVND (reference sequence). CDR3 in amino acids: CASSMGLGDTDTQYF. CDR3 sequence (DNA): TGTGCCAGTAGTATGGGACTAGGTGACACAGATACGCAGTATTTT.